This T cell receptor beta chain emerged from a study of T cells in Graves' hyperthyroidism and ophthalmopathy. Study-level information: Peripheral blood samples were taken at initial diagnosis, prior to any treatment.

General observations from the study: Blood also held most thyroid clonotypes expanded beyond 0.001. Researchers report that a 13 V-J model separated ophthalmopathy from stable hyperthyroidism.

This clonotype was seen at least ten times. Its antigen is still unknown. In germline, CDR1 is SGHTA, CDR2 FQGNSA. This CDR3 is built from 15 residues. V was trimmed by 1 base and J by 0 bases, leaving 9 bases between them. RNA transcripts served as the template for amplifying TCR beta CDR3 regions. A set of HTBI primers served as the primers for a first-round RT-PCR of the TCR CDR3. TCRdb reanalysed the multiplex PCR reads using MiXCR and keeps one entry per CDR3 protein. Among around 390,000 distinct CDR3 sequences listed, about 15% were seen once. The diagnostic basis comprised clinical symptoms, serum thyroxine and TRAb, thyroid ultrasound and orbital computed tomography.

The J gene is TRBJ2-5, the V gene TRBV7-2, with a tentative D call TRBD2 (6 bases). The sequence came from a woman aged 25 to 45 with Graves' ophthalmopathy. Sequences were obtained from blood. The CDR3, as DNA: TGTGCCAGCAGCTTAGTCCGGGACTACCAAGAGACCCAGTACTTC. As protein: CASSLVRDYQETQYF.